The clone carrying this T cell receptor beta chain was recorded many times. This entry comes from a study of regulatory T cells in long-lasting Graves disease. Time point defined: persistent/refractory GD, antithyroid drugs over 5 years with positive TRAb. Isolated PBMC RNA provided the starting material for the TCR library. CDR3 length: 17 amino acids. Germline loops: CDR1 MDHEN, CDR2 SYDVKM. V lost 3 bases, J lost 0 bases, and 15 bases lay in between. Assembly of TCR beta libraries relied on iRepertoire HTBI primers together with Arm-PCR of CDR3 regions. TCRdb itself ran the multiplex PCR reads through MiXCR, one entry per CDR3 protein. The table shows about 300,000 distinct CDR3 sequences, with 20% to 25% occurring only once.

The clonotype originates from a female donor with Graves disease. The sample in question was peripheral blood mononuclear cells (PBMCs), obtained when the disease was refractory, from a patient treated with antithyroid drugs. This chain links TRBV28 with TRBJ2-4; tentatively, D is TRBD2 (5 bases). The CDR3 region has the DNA TGTGCCAGCAGTTTCGGTGAGAGCGGAATAGCCAAAAACATTCAGTACTTC. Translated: CASSFGESGIAKNIQYF.